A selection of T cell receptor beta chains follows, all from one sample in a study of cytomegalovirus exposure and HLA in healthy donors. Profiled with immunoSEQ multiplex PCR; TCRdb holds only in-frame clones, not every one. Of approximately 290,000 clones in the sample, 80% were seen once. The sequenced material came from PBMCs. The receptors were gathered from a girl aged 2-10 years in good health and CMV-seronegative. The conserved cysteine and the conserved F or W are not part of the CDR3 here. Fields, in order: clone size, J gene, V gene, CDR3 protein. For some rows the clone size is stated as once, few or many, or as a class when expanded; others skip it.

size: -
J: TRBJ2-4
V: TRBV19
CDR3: ASSIDGTEGERY

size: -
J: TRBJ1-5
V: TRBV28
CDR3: ASSLLTAGNQPQH

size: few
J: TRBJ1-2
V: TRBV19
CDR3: ASSLGTGGVNGYT

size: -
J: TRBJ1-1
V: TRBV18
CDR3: ASSPRETGGTEAF

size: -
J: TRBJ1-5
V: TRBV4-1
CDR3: ASSQVLTLYSNQPQH

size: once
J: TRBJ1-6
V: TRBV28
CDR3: ASKLGTPTWNSPLH

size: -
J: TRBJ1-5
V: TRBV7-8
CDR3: ASSLAAKYSNQPQH

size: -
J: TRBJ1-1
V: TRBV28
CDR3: ASSFEWRGSEAF

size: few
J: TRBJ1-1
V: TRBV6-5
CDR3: ASSYNSEAF

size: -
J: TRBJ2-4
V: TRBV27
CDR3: ASSSLVSGSAAKNIQY

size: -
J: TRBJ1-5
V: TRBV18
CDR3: ASSHSRDTLNQPQH

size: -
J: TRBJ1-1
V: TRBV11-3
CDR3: ASPRRRNTEAF

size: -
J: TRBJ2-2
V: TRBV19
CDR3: ATREGGGLNTGELF

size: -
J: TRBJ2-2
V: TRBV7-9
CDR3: ASSFGMTGELF

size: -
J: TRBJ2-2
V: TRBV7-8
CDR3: ASSELAGAVTGELF

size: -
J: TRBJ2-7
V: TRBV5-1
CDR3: ASSFRGIGYEQY

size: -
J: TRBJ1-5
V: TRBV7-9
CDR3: ASSLSGENQPQH

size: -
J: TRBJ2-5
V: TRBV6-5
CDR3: ASSYGRVETQY

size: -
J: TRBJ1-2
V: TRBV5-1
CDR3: ASSRTLTGLSGYT

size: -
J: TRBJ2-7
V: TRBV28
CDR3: ASSLGAGGYTTRQY

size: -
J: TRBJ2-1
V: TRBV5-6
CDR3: ASDRGFHEQF

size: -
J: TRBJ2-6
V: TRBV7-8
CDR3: ASSVTGDSGANVLT

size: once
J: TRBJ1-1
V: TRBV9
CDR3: ASSVRGLGTEAF

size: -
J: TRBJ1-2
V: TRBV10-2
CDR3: ASSESRTGSRYGYT

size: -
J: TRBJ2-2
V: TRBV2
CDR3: ASSDPFGELF

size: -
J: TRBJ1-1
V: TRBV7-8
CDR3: ASSLDRGPSIWRSTEAF

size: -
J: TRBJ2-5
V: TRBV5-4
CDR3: ASSSLGGGETQY

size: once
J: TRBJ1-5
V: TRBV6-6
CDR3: ASQTAGLNNQPQH

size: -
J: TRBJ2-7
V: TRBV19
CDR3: ASSIWDNSYEQY

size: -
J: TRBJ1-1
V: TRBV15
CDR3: ATSRGGGAAEAF

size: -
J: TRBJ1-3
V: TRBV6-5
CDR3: ASSYHFGLPGNTIY

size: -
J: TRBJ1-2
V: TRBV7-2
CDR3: ASTQGRSYGYT

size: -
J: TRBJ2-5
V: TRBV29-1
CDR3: SVVPTGPQTQY

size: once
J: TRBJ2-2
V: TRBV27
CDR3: ASTGQGVIAGELF

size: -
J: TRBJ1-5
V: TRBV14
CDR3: ASSQQRQSQPQH

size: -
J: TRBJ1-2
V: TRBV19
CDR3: ASSSTWTGIYGYT

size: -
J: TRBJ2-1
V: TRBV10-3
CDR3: AISERTGDSYNEQF

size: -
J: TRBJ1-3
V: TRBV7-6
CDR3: ASSLGQSGSGNTIY

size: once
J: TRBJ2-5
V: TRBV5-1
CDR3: ASSLRGRWQETQY

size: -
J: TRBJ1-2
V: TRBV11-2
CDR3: ASSLKQARDGYT

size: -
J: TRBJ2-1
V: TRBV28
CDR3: ASSLEGGGYNEQF

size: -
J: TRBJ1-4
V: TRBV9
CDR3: ASSVEGGAKGKLF

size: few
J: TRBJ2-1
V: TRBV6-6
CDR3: ASIGGGGINEQF

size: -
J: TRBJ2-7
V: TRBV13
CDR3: ASSLNGGEQY

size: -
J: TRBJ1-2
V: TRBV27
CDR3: ASSLVGNYGYT

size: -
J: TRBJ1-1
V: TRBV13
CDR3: ASSPFVWRNTEAF

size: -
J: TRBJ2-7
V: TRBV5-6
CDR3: ASSSTSGGEYEQY

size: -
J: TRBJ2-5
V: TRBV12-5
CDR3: ASGPREETQY

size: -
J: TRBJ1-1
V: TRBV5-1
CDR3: ASSLYAVRANTEAF